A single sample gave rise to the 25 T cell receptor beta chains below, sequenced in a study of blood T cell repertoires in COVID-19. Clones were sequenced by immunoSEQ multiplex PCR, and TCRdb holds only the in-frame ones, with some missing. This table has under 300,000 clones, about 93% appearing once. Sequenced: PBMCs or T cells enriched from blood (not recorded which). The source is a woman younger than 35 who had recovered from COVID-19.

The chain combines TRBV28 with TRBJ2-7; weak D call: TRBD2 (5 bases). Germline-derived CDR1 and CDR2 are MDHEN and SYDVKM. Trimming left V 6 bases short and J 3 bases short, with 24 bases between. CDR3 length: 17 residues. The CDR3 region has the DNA TGTGCCAGCAGCCCCCAACTAGTTCAAGGGCGATTCTACGAGCAGTACTTC. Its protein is CASSPQLVQGRFYEQYF.

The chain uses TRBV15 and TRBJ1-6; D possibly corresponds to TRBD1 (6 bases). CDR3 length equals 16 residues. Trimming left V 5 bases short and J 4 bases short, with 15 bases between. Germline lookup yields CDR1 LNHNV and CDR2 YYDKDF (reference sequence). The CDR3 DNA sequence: TGTGCCACCAGCCGGGACATTCTTGGATATAATTCACCCCTCCACTTT. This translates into CATSRDILGYNSPLHF.

The CDR3 spells CASNTLAAQETQYF. Written as DNA, the CDR3 is TGTGCCAGCAATACTCTAGCGGCCCAAGAGACCCAGTACTTC. The chain employs TRBV28 and TRBJ2-5; TRBD2 matches 7 bases. CDR3 size: 14 residues. Germline-derived CDR1 and CDR2 are MDHEN and SYDVKM. Trimming at V came to 7 bases and at J to 1 base, leaving 6 bases not matched to a gene.

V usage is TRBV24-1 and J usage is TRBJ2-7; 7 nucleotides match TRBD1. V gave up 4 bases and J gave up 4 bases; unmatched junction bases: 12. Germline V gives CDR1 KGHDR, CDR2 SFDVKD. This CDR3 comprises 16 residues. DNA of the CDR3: TGTGCCACCAGTGACCCCAGGGGGTCAGGCGTGTACGAGCAGTACTTC. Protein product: CATSDPRGSGVYEQYF.

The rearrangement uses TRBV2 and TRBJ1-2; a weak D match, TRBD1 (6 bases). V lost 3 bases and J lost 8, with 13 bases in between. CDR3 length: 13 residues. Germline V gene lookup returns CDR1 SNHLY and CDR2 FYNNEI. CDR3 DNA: TGTGCCAGCAGTGACTTGGGGGCCGCGGGCTACACCTTC. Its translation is CASSDLGAAGYTF.

CDR3 coding DNA: TGCGCCAGCAGACCGACAGGGAGCTCCTACGAGCAGTACTTC. As protein: CASRPTGSSYEQYF. The genes are TRBV4-1 and TRBJ2-7; 7 bases align to TRBD1. V shed 6 bases and J 0 bases; nucleotides not matched to a gene: 5. Germline V lookup: CDR1 MGHRA, CDR2 YSYEKL. This CDR3 is 14 amino acids long.

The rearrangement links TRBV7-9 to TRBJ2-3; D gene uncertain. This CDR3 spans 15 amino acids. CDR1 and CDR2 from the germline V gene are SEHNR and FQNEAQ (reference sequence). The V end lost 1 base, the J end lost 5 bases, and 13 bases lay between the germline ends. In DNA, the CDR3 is TGTGCCAGCAGCTTAGATTCGGCTAGAGGAGATACGCAGTATTTT. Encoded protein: CASSLDSARGDTQYF.

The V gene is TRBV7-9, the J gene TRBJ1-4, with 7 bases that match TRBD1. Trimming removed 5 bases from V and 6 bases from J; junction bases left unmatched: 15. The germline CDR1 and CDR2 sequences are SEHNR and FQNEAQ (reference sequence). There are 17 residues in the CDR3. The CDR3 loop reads CASSTGQGVPTYEKLFF. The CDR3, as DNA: TGTGCCAGCAGCACTGGGCAGGGGGTCCCCACTTATGAAAAACTGTTTTTT.

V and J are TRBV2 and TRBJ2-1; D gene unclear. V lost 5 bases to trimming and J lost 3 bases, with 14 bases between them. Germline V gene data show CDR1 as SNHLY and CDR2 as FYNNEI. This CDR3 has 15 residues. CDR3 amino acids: CASSYGVGFYNEQFF. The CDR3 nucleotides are TGTGCCAGCAGTTACGGAGTCGGTTTCTACAATGAGCAGTTCTTC.

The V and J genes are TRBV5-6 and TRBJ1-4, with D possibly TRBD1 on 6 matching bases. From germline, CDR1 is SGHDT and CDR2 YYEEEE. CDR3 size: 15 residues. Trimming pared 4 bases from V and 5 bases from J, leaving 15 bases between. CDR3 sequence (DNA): TGTGCCAGCAGCCCAATGACAGGTGGGAATGAAAAACTGTTTTTT. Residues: CASSPMTGGNEKLFF.

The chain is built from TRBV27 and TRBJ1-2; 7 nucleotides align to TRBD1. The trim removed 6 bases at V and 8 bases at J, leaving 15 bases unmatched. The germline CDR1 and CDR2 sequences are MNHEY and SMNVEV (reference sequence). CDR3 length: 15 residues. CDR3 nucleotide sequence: TGTGCCAGCAGATCCACACAGGGGCCCCTAGACGGCTACACCTTC. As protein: CASRSTQGPLDGYTF.

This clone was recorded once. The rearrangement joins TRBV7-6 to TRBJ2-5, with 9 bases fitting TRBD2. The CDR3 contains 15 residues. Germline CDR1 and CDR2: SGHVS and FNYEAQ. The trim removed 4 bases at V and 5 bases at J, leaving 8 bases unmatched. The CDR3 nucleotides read TGTGCCAGCAGCTCGCTGGGGACTAGCAGGGAGACCCAGTACTTC. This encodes CASSSLGTSRETQYF.

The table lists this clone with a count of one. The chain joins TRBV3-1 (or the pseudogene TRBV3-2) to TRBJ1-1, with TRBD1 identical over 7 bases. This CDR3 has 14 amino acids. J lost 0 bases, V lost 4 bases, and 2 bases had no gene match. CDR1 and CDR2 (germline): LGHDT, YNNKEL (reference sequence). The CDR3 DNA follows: TGTGCCAGCAGCCGAGACAGGGTGAACACTGAAGCTTTCTTT. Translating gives CASSRDRVNTEAFF.

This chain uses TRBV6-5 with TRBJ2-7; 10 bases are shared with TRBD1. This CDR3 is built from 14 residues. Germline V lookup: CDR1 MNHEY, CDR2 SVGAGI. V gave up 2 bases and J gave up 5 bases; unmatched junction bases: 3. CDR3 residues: CASSYADRGDEQYF. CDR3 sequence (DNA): TGTGCCAGCAGTTACGCGGACAGGGGGGACGAGCAGTACTTC.

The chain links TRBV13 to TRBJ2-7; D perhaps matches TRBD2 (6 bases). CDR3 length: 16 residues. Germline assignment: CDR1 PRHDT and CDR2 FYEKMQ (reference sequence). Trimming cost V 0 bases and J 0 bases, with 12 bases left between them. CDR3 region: CASSLGGGGFSYEQYF. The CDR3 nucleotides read TGTGCCAGCAGCTTAGGGGGAGGCGGTTTCTCCTACGAGCAGTACTTC.

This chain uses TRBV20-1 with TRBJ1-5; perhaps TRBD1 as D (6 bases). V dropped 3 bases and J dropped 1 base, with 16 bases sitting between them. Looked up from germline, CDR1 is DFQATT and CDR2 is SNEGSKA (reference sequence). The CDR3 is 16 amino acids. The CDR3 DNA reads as TGCAGTGCTAGTGCCTTTGGGACAACAAGCAATCAGCCCCAGCATTTT. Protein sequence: CSASAFGTTSNQPQHF.

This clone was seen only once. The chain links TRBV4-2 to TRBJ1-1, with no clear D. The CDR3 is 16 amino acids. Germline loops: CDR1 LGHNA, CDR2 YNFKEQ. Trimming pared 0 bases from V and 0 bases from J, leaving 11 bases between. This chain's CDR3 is CASSQDLVLMNTEAFF. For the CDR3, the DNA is TGTGCCAGCAGCCAAGATTTGGTCCTAATGAACACTGAAGCTTTCTTT.

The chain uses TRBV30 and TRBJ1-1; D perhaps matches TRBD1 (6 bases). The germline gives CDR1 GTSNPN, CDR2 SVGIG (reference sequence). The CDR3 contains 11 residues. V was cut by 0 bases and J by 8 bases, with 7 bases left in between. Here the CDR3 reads CAWSVGTEAFF. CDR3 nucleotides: TGTGCCTGGAGTGTGGGGACAGAAGCTTTCTTT.

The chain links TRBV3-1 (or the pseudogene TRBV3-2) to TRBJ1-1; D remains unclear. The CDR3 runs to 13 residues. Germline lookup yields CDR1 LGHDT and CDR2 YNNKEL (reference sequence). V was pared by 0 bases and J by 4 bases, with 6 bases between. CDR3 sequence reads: CASSQDLATEAFF. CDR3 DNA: TGTGCCAGCAGCCAAGATCTAGCCACTGAAGCTTTCTTT.

CDR3 protein: CASSSSGQGANQPQHF. CDR3 DNA sequence: TGTGCCAGCAGCTCCTCCGGACAGGGAGCCAATCAGCCCCAGCATTTT. The chain employs TRBV7-9 and TRBJ1-5, with 8 bases lining up with TRBD1. The CDR3 contains 16 residues. J lost 3 bases, V lost 4 bases, and 8 bases had no gene match. Per germline, CDR1 SEHNR and CDR2 FQNEAQ (reference sequence).

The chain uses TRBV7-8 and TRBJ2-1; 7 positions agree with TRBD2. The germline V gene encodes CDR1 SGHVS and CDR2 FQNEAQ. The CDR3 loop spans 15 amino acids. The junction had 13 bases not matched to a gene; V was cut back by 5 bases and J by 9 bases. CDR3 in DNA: TGTGCCAGCAGCCAAAATCGGGCGGGAGCGGTTGAGCAGTTCTTC. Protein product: CASSQNRAGAVEQFF. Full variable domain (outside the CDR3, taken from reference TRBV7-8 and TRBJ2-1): GAGVSQSPRYKVAKRGQDVALRCDPISGHVSLFWYQQALGQGPEFLTYFQNEAQLDKSGLPSDRFFAERPEGSVSTLKIQRTQQEDSAVYLCASSQNRAGAVEQFFGPGTRLTVL.

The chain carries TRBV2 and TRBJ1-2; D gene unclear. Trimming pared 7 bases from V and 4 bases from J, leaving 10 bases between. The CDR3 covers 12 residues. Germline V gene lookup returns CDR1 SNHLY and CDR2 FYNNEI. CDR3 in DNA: TGTGCCAGCAACGAGGGAGTCTATGGCTACACCTTC. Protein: CASNEGVYGYTF.

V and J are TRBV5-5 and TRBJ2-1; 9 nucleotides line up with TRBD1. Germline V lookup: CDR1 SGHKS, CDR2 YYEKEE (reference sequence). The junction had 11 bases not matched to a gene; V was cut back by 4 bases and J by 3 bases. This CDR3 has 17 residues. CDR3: CASSPLQGTGSYNEQFF. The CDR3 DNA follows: TGTGCCAGCAGCCCCCTTCAAGGGACAGGGAGCTACAATGAGCAGTTCTTC.

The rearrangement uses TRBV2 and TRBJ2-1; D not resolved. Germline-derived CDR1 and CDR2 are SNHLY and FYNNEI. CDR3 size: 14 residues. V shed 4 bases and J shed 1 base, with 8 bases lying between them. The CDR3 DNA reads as TGTGCCAGCAGTGTCGGGTTGTCCTACAATGAGCAGTTCTTC. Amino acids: CASSVGLSYNEQFF.

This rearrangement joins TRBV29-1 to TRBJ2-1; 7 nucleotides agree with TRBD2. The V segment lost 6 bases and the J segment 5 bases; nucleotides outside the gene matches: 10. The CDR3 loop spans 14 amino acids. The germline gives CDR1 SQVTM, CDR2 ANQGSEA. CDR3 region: CSVGGGSRDNEQFF. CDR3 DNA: TGCAGCGTAGGAGGCGGGAGCAGGGACAATGAGCAGTTCTTC.